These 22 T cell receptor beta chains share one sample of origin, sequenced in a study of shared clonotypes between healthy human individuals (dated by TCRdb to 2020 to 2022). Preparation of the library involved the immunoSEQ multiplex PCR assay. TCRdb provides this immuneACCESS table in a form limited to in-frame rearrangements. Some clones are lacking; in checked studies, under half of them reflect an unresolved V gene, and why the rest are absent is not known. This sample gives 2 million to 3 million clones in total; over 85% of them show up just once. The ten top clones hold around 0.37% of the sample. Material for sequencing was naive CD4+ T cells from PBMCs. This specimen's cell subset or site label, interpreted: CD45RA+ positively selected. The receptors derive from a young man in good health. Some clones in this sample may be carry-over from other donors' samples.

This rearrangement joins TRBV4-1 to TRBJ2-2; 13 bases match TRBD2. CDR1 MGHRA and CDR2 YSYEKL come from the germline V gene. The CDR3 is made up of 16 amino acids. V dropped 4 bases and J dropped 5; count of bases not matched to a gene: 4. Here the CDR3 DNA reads TGCGCCAGCAGCCTCACTAGCGGGAGGGCGACCGGGGAGCTGTTTTTT. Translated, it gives CASSLTSGRATGELFF.

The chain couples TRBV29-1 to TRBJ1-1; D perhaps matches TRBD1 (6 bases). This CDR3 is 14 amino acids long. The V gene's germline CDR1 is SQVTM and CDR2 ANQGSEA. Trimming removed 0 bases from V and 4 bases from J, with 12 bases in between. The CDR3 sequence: CSVEENRAVTEAFF. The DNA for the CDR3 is TGCAGCGTTGAAGAAAACAGGGCGGTCACTGAAGCTTTCTTT.

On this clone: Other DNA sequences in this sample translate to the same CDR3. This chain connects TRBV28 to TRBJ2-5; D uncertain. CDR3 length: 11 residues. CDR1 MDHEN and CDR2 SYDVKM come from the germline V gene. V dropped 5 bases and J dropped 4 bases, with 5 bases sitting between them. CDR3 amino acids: CASSPAETQYF. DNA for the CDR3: TGTGCCAGCAGTCCCGCAGAGACCCAGTACTTC.

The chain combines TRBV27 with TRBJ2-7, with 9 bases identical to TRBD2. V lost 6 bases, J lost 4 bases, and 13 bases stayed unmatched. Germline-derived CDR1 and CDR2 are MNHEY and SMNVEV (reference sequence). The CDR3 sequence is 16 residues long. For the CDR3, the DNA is TGTGCCAGCAGCTCGCCCGCCGGGACTAGCCGGTACGAGCAGTACTTC. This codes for CASSSPAGTSRYEQYF.

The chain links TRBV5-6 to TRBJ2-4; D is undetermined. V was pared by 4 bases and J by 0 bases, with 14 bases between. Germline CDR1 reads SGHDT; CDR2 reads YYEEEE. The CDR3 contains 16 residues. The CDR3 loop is CASSPTQSLAKNIQYF. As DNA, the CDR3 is TGTGCCAGCAGCCCAACGCAAAGTCTAGCCAAAAACATTCAGTACTTC.

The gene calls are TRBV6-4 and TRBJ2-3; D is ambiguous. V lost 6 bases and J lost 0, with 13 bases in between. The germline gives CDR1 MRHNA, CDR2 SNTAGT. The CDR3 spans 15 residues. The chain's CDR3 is CASSPDRMSTDTQYF. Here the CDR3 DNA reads TGTGCCAGCAGCCCCGATCGGATGAGCACAGATACGCAGTATTTT.

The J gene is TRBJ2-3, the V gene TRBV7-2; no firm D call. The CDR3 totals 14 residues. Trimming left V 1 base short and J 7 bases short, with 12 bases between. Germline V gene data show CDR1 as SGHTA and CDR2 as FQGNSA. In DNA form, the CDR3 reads TGTGCCAGCAGCTTAGAATGGTCCCACAATACGCAGTATTTT. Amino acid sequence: CASSLEWSHNTQYF.

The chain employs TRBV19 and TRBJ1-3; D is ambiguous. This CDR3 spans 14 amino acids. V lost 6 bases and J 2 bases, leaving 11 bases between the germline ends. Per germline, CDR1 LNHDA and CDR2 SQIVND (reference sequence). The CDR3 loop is CASSPGQAGNTIYF. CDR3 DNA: TGTGCCAGTAGCCCCGGGCAGGCTGGAAACACCATATATTTT.

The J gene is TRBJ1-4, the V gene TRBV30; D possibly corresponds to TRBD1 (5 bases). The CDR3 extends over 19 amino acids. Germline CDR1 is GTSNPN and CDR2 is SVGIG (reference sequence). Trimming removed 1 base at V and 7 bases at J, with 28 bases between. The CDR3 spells CAWSEFPYGAGDKLEKLFF. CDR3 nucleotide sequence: TGTGCCTGGAGTGAATTCCCGTATGGGGCAGGAGATAAGCTTGAAAAACTGTTTTTT.

CDR3 amino acids: CASTQAGREKLFF. The CDR3 DNA reads TGTGCCAGCACCCAAGCCGGTCGGGAAAAACTGTTTTTT. The chain is built from TRBV7-9 and TRBJ1-4; unclear D gene. This CDR3 contains 13 residues. The V gene lost 7 bases and the J gene lost 8 bases, with 14 bases spanning the gap. Per the germline V gene, CDR1 is SEHNR and CDR2 is FQNEAQ (reference sequence). Full variable domain (missing parts from reference TRBV7-9 and TRBJ1-4): DTGVSQNPRHKITKRGQNVTFRCDPISEHNRLYWYRQTLGQGPEFLTYFQNEAQLEKSRLLSDRFSAERPKGSFSTLEIQRTEQGDSAMYLCASTQAGREKLFFGSGTQLSVL.

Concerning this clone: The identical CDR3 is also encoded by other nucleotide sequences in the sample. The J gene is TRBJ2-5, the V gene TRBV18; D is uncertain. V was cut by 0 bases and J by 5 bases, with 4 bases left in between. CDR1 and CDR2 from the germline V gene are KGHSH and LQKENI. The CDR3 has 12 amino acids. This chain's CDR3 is CASSPPTETQYF. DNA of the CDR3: TGTGCCAGCTCACCACCGACGGAGACCCAGTACTTC. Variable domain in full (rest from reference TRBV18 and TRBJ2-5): NAGVMQNPRHLVRRRGQEARLRCSPMKGHSHVYWYRQLPEEGLKFMVYLQKENIIDESGMPKERFSAEFPKEGPSILRIQQVVRGDSAAYFCASSPPTETQYFGPGTRLLVL.

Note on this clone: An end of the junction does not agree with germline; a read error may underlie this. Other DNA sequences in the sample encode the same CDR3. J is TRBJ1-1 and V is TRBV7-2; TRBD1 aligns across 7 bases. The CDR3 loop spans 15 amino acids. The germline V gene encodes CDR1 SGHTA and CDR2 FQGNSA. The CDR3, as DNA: TGTGCCAGTAGCTTAGCTGGGACAGCAAACACTGAAGCTTTCTTT. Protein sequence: CASSLAGTANTEAFF.

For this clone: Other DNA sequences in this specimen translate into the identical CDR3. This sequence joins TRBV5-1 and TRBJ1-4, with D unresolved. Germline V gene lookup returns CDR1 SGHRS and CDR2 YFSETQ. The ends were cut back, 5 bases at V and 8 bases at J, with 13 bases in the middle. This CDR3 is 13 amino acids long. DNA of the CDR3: TGCGCCAGCAGTTCGACGGTGGGGGAAAAACTGTTTTTT. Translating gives CASSSTVGEKLFF.

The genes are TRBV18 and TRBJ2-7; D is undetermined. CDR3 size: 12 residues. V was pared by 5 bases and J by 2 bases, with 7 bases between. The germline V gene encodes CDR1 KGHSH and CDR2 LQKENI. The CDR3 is CASSDYPYEQYF. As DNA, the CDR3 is TGTGCCAGCTCAGATTACCCCTACGAGCAGTACTTC.

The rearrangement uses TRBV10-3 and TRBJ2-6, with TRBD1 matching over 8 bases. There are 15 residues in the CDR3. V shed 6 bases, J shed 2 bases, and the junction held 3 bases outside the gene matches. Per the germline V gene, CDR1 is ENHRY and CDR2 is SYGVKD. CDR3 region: CAISPDRAGANVLTF. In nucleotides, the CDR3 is TGTGCCATCAGCCCGGACAGGGCTGGGGCCAACGTCCTGACTTTC.

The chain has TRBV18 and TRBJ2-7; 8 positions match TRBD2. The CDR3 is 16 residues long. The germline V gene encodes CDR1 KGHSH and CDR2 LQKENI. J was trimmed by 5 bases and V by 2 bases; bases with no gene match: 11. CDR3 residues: CASSPFSASGSDEQYF. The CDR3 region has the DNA TGTGCCAGCTCACCATTCTCCGCTAGCGGGTCCGACGAGCAGTACTTC.

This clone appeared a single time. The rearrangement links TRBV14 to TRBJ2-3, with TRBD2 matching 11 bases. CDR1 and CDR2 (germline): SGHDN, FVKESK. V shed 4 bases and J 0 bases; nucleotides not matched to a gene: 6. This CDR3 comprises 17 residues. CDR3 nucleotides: TGTGCCAGCAGCCGAGGGGCTAGCGGGAGGAGCACAGATACGCAGTATTTT. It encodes CASSRGASGRSTDTQYF.

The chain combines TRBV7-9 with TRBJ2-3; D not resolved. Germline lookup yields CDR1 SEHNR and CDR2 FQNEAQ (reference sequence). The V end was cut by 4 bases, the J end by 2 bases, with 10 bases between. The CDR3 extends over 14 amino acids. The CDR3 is CASSSTVPTDTQYF. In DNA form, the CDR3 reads TGTGCCAGCAGCTCCACTGTGCCCACAGATACGCAGTATTTT.

The chain's CDR3 is CASSLKAGGSTDTQYF. CDR3 DNA: TGTGCCAGCAGCTTGAAAGCGGGAGGAAGCACAGATACGCAGTATTTT. The V call is TRBV5-4, the J call TRBJ2-3, with 9 positions matching TRBD2. J was trimmed by 0 bases and V by 1 base; bases with no gene match: 3. The CDR3 totals 16 residues. Germline V lookup: CDR1 SGHNT, CDR2 YYREEE (reference sequence). Complete variable domain (other parts from reference TRBV5-4 and TRBJ2-3): ETGVTQSPTHLIKTRGQQVTLRCSSQSGHNTVSWYQQALGQGPQFIFQYYREEENGRGNFPPRFSGLQFPNYSSELNVNALELDDSALYLCASSLKAGGSTDTQYFGPGTRLTVL.

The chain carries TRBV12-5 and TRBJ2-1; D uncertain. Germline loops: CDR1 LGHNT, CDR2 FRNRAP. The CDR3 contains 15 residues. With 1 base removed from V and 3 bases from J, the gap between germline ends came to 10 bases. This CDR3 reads CASGLGQPGYNEQFF. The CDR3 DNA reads TGTGCTAGTGGTTTGGGTCAGCCTGGCTACAATGAGCAGTTCTTC.

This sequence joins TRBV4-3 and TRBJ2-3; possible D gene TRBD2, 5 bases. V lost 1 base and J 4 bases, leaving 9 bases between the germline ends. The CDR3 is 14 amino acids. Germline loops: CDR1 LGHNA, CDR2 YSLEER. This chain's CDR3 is CASSQVVRADTQYF. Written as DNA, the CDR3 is TGCGCCAGCAGCCAAGTAGTGCGGGCAGATACGCAGTATTTT.

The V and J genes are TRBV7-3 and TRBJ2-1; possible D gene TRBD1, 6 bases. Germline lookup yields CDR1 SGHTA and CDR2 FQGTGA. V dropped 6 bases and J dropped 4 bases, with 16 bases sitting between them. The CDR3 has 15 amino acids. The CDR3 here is CASSSEGTTYNEQFF. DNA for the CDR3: TGTGCCAGCAGTTCAGAGGGGACAACGTACAATGAGCAGTTCTTC.